The present entry profiles one T cell receptor (beta chain) with its context. Its antigen target is currently unknown. No much larger clone exists at a distance of one base, and base qualities are not known. The donors were some 36 Caucasian individuals from Russia, aged about 6 to 95 years, who were systemically healthy. Each donor gave approximately 9.3 milliliters of peripheral blood, collected into EDTA-treated Vacutainer tubes. PBMCs were isolated by Ficoll-Paque density-gradient centrifugation, with at least 6 million obtained per sample. Trizol reagent was used to extract total RNA from PBMCs, with at least 6 micrograms per sample. Naive CD45RAhigh/CD27high T cell percentages were measured by flow cytometry on a PBMC aliquot from every donor. This record comes from a study of blood T cells in healthy people across ages (dated by TCRdb to the mid-2010s). About the full investigation: In model experiments, template switching captured about one uniquely barcoded TCR beta cDNA molecule for every two T cells. Age-related changes in TCR beta repertoire diversity were measured in the study by deep sequencing normalized with unique cDNA molecular identifiers. To avoid experimental bias, donors of different ages were distributed randomly across sequencing lanes. The donors were split into four age groups: young (average 16 years), middle-aged (over 35), aged (approximately 60) and long-lived (more than 80). Two additional independent replicas of 1 million unique cDNA reads from the same blood draw were analyzed for two donors (one aged 18 to 30 and one aged 80 or older). Findings and caveats that apply to the study as a whole: The percentage of naive T cells measured by flow cytometry correlated strongly with observed TCR beta diversity. Because the CMV infection status of the donors was unknown, age-related changes in expanded clonotypes may potentially have been confounded. Compared with the aged group, the long-lived group had more naive CD4+ T cells, fewer expanded clones and increased TCR diversity, a pattern suggesting age selection. As age increased, observed TCR beta diversity per million T cells dropped in a roughly linear way, and a significant reduction was already evident by age around 41. Because profiling used bulk unsorted PBMCs, naive and antigen-experienced compartments could not be compared conclusively. Estimates of total diversity based on one million sequenced T cells were considered lower bounds and underestimates.

Receptor amplification or capture employed 5' RACE. Sequencing relied on an Illumina HiSeq 2500. A second PCR of roughly 6 to 11 cycles was performed with a sample-barcoded 5' primer and a J-beta primer mix. A template-switch 5' adaptor carrying 12 random nucleotides introduced a unique molecular identifier onto each TCR beta cDNA molecule. At least 2.5 million CDR3-containing paired-end reads were obtained from each sample. First-strand cDNA was synthesized from all RNA with the Mint cDNA synthesis kit, primed by a TRBC-specific oligonucleotide. Following uracil-DNA glycosylase treatment, a first 18-cycle PCR with universal primers M1SS and BC2_uni_R was performed on all cDNA. On the authors' methods: Each sample was normalized by randomly selecting 1 million high-quality reads, each carrying a distinct molecular identifier. Reads with shared molecular identifiers were discarded instead of being binned into consensus sequences. MiTCR, with a Q25 quality threshold and the strictest error-elimination algorithm, was used for CDR3 identification, clonotype clustering and error correction. A nonparametric unseen species model with Euler transformation was used to estimate a lower bound on total TCR beta diversity. TCRdb reprocessing: public reads trimmed at Q25 with fastp, clones called with MiXCR, in-frame beta chains kept. Entries are consolidated by CDR3 protein sequence, retaining the most common genes and DNA. These V and J calls rely on TCRdb rather than the paper's analysis. The sample table records hundreds of thousands of distinct CDR3 sequences; 21% of these occur just once. The ten largest account for roughly 3.6% of the sample.

Trimming takes 4 bases from V and 4 bases from J, and the germline ends sit 16 bases apart. The germline V gene yields SNHLY for CDR1 and FYNNEI for CDR2. The CDR3 spans 15 residues, from the cysteine through the phenylalanine. Of the read, only the CDR3 DNA is kept; its 45 bases are in frame from base 1. The sequence is built from TRBV2 and TRBJ1-2, with no confident D gene call. The specimen sequenced was blood. This clonotype was obtained from a man aged 65 to 85 in good health. The base sequence is TGTGCCAGCAGTGCTATCCGGGGAGGATCCTATGGCTACACCTTC. This yields the protein CASSAIRGGSYGYTF.